This T cell receptor beta chain stems from a study of shared clonotypes between healthy human individuals. Caucasian adults residing in Nashville, Tennessee made up all the donors. V was shortened by 9 bases and J by 0 bases, with 15 bases between the two germline ends. The germline CDR1 and CDR2 sequences are LNHNV and YYDKDF (reference sequence). This CDR3 contains 15 residues. Concerning this clone itself: Its target is not known.

Method: immunoSEQ multiplex PCR; TCRdb's copy keeps in-frame clones and lacks some. The sample contains hundreds of thousands of clones, around 73% of which appear only once. Points from the study as a whole: Larger richness was generally estimated for naive than memory subsets.

This receptor was taken from a woman aged 25 to 39 in good health. Input material: memory CD4+ T cells sorted from blood. As for subset: CD45RA-negative fraction. The V gene is TRBV15, the J gene TRBJ2-1; a weak D match, TRBD1 (6 bases). Here the CDR3 reads CATSIVRGSYNEQFF. The CDR3 DNA sequence: TGTGCCACTTCAATTGTCAGGGGCTCCTACAATGAGCAGTTCTTC.